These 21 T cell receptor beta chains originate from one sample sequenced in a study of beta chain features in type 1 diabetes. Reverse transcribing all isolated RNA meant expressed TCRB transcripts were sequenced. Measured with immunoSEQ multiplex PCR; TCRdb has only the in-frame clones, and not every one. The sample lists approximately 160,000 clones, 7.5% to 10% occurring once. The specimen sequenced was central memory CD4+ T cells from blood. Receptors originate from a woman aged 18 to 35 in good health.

This CDR3 reads CASSLSTSSGTDTQYF. CDR3 DNA: TGTGCCAGCAGCTTATCTACTAGCAGTGGCACAGATACGCAGTATTTT. The chain has TRBV7-3 and TRBJ2-3, with D maybe TRBD2 (6 bases). Trimming shortened V by 2 bases and J by 1 base, and 13 bases separated the two germline ends. Germline V gives CDR1 SGHTA, CDR2 FQGTGA. The CDR3 covers 16 residues.

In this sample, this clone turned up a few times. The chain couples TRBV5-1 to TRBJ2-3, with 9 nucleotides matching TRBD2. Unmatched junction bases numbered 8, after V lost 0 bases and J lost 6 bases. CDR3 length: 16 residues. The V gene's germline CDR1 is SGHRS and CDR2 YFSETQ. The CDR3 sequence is CASSLVSSGAWDTQYF. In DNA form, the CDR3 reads TGCGCCAGCAGCTTGGTGTCTAGCGGGGCCTGGGATACGCAGTATTTT. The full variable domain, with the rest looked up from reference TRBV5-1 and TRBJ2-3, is KAGVTQTPRYLIKTRGQQVTLSCSPISGHRSVSWYQQTPGQGLQFLFEYFSETQRNKGNFPGRFSGRQFSNSRSEMNVSTLELGDSALYLCASSLVSSGAWDTQYFGPGTRLTVL.

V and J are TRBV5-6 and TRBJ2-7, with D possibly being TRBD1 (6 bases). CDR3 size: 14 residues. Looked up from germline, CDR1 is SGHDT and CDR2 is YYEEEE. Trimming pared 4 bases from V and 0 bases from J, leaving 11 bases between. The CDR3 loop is CASSGLQGSYEQYF. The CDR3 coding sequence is TGTGCCAGCAGCGGCCTACAGGGCTCCTACGAGCAGTACTTC.

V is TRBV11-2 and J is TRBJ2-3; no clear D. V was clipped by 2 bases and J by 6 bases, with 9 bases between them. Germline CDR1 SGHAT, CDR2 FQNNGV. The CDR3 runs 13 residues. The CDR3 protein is CASSLSSGDTQYF. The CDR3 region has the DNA TGTGCCAGCAGCTTATCTAGTGGTGATACGCAGTATTTT.

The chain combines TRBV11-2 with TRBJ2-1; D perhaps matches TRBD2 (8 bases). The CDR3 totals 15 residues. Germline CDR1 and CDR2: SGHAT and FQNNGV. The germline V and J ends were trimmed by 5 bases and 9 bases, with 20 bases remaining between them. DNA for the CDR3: TGTGCCAGCAGCCCCCTCCCGGGAGGGGGCGGTGAGCAGTTCTTC. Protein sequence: CASSPLPGGGGEQFF.

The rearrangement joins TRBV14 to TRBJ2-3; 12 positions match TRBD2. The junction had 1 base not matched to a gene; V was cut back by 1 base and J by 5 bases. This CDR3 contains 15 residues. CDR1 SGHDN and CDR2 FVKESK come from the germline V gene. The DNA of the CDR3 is TGTGCCAGCAGCCAAGGACTAGCGGGAGTAGATACGCAGTATTTT. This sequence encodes CASSQGLAGVDTQYF.

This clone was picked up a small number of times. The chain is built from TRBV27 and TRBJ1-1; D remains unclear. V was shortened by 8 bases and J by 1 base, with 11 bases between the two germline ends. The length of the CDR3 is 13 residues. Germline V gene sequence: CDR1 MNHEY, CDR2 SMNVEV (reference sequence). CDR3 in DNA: TGTGCCAGCCTCAATGCGCGGAACACTGAAGCTTTCTTT. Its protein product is CASLNARNTEAFF.

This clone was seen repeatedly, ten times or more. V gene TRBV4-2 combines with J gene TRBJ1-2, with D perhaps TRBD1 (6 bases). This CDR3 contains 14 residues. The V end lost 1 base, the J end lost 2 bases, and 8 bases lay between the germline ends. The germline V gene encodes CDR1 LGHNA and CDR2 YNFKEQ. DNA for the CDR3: TGTGCCAGCAGCCAAGGAGGACAGAACTATGGCTACACCTTC. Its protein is CASSQGGQNYGYTF.

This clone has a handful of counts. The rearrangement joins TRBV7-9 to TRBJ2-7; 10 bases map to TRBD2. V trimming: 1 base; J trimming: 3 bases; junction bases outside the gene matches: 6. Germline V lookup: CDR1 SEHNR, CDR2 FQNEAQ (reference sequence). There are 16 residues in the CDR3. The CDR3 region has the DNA TGTGCCAGCAGCTTAGTGGCTAGCGGGGGCTTCTACGAGCAGTACTTC. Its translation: CASSLVASGGFYEQYF.

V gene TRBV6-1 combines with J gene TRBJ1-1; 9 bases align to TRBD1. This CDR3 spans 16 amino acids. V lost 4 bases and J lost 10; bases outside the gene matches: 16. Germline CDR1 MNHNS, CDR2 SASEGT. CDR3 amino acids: CASSVNGRQGEEGAFF. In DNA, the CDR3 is TGTGCCAGCAGTGTAAATGGGAGACAGGGGGAGGAGGGAGCTTTCTTT.

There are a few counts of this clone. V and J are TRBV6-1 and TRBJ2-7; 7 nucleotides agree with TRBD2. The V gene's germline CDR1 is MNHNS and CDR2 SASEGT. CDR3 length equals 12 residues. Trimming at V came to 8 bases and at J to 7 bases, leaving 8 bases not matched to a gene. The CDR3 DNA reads TGTGCCAGCCGAGGGGAGGGCCAAGAGCAGTACTTC. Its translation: CASRGEGQEQYF.

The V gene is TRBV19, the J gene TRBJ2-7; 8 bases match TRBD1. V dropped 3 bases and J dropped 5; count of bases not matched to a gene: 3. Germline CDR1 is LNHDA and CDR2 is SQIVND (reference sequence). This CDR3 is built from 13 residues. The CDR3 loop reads CASSIKQGDEQYF. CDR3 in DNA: TGTGCCAGTAGTATCAAACAGGGGGACGAGCAGTACTTC.

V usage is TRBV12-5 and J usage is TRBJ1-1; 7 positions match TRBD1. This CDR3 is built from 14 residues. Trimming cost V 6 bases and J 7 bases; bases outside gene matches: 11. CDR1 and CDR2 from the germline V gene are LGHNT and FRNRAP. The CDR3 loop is CASGIPGQTDEAFF. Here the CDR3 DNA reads TGTGCTAGTGGCATACCGGGACAGACCGATGAAGCTTTCTTT.

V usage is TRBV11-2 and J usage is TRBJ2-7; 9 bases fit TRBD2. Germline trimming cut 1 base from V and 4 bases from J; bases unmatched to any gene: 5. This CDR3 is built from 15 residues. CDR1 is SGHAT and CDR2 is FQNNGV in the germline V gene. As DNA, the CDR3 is TGTGCCAGCAGCTTAGGGGCGGGAGGGGTGTACGAGCAGTACTTC. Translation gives CASSLGAGGVYEQYF.

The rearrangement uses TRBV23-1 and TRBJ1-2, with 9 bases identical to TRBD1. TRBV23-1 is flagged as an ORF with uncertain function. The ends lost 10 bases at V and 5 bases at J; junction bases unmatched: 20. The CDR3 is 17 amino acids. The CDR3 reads CATGGGDRDILSYGYTF. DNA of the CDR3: TGCGCCACCGGGGGCGGGGACAGGGACATCCTATCTTATGGCTACACCTTC.

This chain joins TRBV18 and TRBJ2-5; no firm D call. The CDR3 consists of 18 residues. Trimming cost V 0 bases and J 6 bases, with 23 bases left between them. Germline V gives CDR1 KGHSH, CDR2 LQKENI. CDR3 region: CASSPPGLLADPRKTQYF. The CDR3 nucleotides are TGTGCCAGCTCACCACCGGGTTTGCTGGCAGACCCCAGGAAGACCCAGTACTTC.

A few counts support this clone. This CDR3 is CASSLASGTAYEQYF. DNA of the CDR3: TGCGCCAGCAGCTTGGCGTCCGGGACAGCCTACGAGCAGTACTTC. The V and J genes are TRBV5-1 and TRBJ2-7; 7 nucleotides agree with TRBD1. Germline V CDR1 and CDR2: SGHRS, YFSETQ. The V gene end was trimmed by 0 bases and the J gene end by 2 bases; junction bases not matched to a gene: 5. The CDR3 extends over 15 amino acids.

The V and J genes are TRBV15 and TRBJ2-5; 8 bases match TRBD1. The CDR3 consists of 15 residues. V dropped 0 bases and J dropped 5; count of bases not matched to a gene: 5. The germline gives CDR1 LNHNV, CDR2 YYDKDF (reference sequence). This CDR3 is CATSRDPTGVETQYF. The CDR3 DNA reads TGTGCCACCAGCAGAGACCCGACAGGGGTTGAGACCCAGTACTTC.

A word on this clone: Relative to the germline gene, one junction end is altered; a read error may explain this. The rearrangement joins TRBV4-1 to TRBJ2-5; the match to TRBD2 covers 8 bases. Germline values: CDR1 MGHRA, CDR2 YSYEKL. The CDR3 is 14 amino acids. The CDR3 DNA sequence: TGTGCCAGCAGCCAAGCTTCTAGCGGGGAGACCCAGTACTTC. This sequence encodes CASSQASSGETQYF.

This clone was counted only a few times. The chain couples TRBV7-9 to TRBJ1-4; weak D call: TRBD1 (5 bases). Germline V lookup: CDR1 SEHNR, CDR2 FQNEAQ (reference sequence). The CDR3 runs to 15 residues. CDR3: CVVSTASATNEKLFF. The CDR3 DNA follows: TGTGTAGTATCGACAGCTTCTGCAACTAATGAAAAACTGTTTTTT.

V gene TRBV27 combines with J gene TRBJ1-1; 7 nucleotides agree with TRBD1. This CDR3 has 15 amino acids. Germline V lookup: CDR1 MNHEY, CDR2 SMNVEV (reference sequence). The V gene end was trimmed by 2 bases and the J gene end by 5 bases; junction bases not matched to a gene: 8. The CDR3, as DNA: TGTGCCAGCAGTTTAGATATGAGGGGGCAAACTGAAGCTTTCTTT. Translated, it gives CASSLDMRGQTEAFF.